One and the same sample provided the 9 T cell receptor beta chains below, sequenced in a study of early T cells in non-severe SARS-CoV-2 infection. A single record per CDR3 protein comes from TCRdb applying MiXCR to the 5' RACE reads. The table records roughly 99,000 distinct CDR3 sequences, 11% of them present only once. Specimen: whole blood. These receptors originate from an adult who was a healthcare worker with PCR-confirmed SARS-CoV-2 infection or an uninfected control (not recorded which).

This clonotype showed up just a few times. This chain links TRBV10-3 with TRBJ2-1; perhaps TRBD2 as D (5 bases). V was pared by 2 bases and J by 6 bases, with 8 bases between. Per germline, CDR1 ENHRY and CDR2 SYGVKD. The CDR3 covers 13 residues. CDR3 sequence: CAISERDFNEQFF. CDR3 sequence (DNA): TGTGCCATCAGTGAGCGGGATTTCAATGAGCAGTTCTTC.

The CDR3 DNA is TGCAGCGTCCAGGGAAACATTCAGTACTTC. Its translation: CSVQGNIQYF. The genes are TRBV29-1 and TRBJ2-4, with D possibly matching TRBD1 (5 bases). The CDR3 loop spans 10 amino acids. The germline V gene has CDR1 SQVTM and CDR2 ANQGSEA. With 6 bases removed from V and 6 bases from J, the gap between germline ends came to 6 bases.

This clonotype was recorded at least ten times. DNA for the CDR3: TGTGCCAGCAGCTCCCCCACGACTAGCGGGAGAAGGCTTGCCGGGGAGCTGTTTTTT. This translates into CASSSPTTSGRRLAGELFF. The rearrangement uses TRBV11-2 and TRBJ2-2; the match to TRBD2 covers 12 bases. Germline V gene sequence: CDR1 SGHAT, CDR2 FQNNGV. J lost 6 bases, V lost 4 bases, and 15 bases had no gene match. This CDR3 has 19 residues.

In its sample, this clonotype was seen many times. The chain links TRBV5-1 to TRBJ1-3; D ambiguous. Deletions cut 1 base from V and 0 bases from J, with 8 bases between. The CDR3 is 15 amino acids. Looked up from germline, CDR1 is SGHRS and CDR2 is YFSETQ. The CDR3 DNA follows: TGCGCCAGCAGCTTGATGCAGAGCTCTGGAAACACCATATATTTT. It specifies CASSLMQSSGNTIYF.

This clonotype appeared a few times. The chain recombines TRBV5-6 with TRBJ1-5; tentative D call: TRBD1 (6 bases). Trimming stripped 3 bases from V and 4 bases from J, with 11 bases between. Germline assignment: CDR1 SGHDT and CDR2 YYEEEE. This CDR3 contains 14 residues. This CDR3 reads CASSSGTSNQPQHF. The CDR3 nucleotides read TGTGCCAGCAGCTCGGGGACATCTAATCAGCCCCAGCATTTT. Combining the CDR3 with reference TRBV5-6 and TRBJ1-5 gives the whole variable domain DAGVTQSPTHLIKTRGQQVTLRCSPKSGHDTVSWYQQALGQGPQFIFQYYEEEERQRGNFPDRFSGHQFPNYSSELNVNALLLGDSALYLCASSSGTSNQPQHFGDGTRLSIL.

Ten or more counts support this clonotype. This chain links TRBV20-1 with TRBJ2-5; the D gene is possibly TRBD2 (6 bases). The CDR3 length is 15 residues. Germline V gene sequence: CDR1 DFQATT, CDR2 SNEGSKA (reference sequence). V gave up 3 bases and J gave up 5 bases, with 19 bases separating them. The CDR3 here is CSARVGGAASETQYF. The CDR3 DNA follows: TGCAGTGCTAGGGTGGGCGGGGCAGCGAGCGAGACCCAGTACTTC.

This clonotype was picked up many times. In nucleotides, the CDR3 is TGTGCCAGCAGCTTCCATTTGGACTGGGCCGGGGCGTCTTTCTTT. Its protein product is CASSFHLDWAGASFF. V is TRBV11-2 and J is TRBJ1-1, with D maybe TRBD1 (5 bases). From germline, CDR1 is SGHAT and CDR2 FQNNGV. The CDR3 extends over 15 amino acids. Trimming took 3 bases from V and 12 from J, leaving 23 bases between them.

This clonotype was detected ten times or more. The V gene is TRBV6-2 or TRBV6-3, the J gene TRBJ2-3; 14 bases line up with TRBD2. Germline-derived CDR1 and CDR2 are MNHEY and SVGEGT. V gave up 7 bases and J gave up 6 bases; unmatched junction bases: 9. CDR3 length equals 16 residues. The CDR3 protein is CASTFPGLAGVDTQYF. The CDR3 nucleotides are TGTGCCAGCACCTTCCCGGGACTAGCGGGAGTGGATACGCAGTATTTT.

This clonotype showed up just a few times. CDR3 DNA: TGTGCCAGCAGCTTCGGGGCCCGCTACGAGCAGTACTTC. Protein: CASSFGARYEQYF. The rearrangement uses TRBV7-9 and TRBJ2-7, with D perhaps assigned TRBD1 or TRBD2 (5 bases each). The CDR3 loop spans 13 amino acids. Germline lookup yields CDR1 SEHNR and CDR2 FQNEAQ (reference sequence). The germline V and J ends were trimmed by 3 bases and 3 bases, with 9 bases remaining between them. Combining the CDR3 with reference TRBV7-9 and TRBJ2-7 gives the whole variable domain DTGVSQNPRHKITKRGQNVTFRCDPISEHNRLYWYRQTLGQGPEFLTYFQNEAQLEKSRLLSDRFSAERPKGSFSTLEIQRTEQGDSAMYLCASSFGARYEQYFGPGTRLTVT.